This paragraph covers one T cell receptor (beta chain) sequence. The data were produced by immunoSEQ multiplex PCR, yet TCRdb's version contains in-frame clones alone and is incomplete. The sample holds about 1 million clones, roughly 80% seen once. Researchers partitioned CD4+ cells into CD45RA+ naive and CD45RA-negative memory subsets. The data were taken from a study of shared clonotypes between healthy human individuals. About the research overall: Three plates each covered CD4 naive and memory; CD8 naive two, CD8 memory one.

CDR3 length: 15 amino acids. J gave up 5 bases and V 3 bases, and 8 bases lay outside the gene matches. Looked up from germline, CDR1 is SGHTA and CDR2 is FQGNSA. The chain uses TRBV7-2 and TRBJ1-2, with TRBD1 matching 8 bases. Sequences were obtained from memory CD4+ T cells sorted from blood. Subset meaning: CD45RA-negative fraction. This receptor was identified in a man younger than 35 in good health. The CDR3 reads CASSLEGTGGYGYTF. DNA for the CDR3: TGTGCCAGCAGCTTGGAAGGCACAGGGGGTTATGGCTACACCTTC.